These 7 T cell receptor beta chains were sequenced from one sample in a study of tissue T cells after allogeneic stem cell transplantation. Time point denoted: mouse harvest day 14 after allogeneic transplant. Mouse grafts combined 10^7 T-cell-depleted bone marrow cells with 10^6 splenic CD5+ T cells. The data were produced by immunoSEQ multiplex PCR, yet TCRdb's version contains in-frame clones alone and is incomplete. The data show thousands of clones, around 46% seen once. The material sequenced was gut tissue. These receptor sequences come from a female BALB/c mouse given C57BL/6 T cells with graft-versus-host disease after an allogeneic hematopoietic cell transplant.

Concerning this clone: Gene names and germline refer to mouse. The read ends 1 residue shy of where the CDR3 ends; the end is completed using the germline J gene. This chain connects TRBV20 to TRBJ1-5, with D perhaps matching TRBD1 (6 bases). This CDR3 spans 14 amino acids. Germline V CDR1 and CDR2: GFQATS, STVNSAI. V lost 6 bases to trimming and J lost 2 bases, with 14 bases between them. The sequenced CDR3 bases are TGTGGTGCCATTATCAGGGGTGACAACCAGGCTCCGCTT. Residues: CGAIIRGDNQAPL. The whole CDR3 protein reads CGAIIRGDNQAPLF. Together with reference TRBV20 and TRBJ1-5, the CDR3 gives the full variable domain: GALVYQYPRRTICKSGTSMRMECQAVGFQATSVAWYRQSPQKTFELIALSTVNSAIKYEQNFTQEKFPISHPNLSFSSMTVLNAYLEDRGLYLCGAIIRGDNQAPLFGEGTRLSVL.

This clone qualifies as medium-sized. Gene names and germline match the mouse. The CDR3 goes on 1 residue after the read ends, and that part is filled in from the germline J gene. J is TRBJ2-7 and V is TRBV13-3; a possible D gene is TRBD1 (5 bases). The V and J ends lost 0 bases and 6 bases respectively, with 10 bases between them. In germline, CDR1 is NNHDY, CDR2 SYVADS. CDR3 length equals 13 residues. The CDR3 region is CASSDGRGVEQYF. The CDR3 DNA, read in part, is TGTGCCAGCAGTGATGGCAGAGGGGTTGAACAGTAC.

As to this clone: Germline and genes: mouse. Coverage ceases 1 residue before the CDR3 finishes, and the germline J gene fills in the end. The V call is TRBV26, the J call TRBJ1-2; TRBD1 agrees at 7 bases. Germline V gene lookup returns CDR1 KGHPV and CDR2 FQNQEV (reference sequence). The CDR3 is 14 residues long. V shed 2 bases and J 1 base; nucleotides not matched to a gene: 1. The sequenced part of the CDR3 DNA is TGTGCCAGCAGTCTGAACAGGGGAAACTCCGACTACACC. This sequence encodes CASSLNRGNSDYT. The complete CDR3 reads CASSLNRGNSDYTF.

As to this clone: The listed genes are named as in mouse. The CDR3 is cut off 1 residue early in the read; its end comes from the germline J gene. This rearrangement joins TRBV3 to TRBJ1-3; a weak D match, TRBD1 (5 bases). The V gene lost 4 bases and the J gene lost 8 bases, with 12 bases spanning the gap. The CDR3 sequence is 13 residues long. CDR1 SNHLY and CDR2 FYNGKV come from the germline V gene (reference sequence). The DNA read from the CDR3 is TGTGCCAGCAGCTCAGAGGGACCCCATACGCTCTAT. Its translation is CASSSEGPHTLY. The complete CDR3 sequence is CASSSEGPHTLYF. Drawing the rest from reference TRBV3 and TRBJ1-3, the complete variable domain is GPKVLQIPSHQIIDMGQMVTLNCDPVSNHLYFYWYKQILGQQMEFLVNFYNGKVMEKSKLFKDQFSVERPDGSYFTLKIQPTALEDSAVYFCASSSEGPHTLYFGEGSRLIVV.

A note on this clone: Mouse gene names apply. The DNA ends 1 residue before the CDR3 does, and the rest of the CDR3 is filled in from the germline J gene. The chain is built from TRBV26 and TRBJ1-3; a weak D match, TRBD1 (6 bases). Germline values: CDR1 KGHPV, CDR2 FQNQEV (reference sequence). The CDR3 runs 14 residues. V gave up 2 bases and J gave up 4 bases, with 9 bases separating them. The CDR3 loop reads CASSLTGRGNTLYF. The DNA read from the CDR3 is TGTGCCAGCAGTCTGACAGGGCGGGGAAATACGCTCTAT.

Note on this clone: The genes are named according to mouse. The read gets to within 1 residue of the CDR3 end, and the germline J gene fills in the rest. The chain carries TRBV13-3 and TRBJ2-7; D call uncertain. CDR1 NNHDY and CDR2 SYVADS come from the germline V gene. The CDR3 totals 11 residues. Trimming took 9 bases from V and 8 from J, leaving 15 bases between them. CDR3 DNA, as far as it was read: TGTGCCACAGAACGGGTTTATCAACAGTAC. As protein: CATERVYQQY. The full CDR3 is CATERVYQQYF.

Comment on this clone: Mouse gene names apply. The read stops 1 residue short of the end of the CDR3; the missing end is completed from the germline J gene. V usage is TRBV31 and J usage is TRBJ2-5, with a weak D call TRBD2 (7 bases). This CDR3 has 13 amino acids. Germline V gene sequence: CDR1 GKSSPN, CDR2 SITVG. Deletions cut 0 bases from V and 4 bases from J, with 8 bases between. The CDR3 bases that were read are TGTGCCTGGAGTCTAGGGGGGGAAGACACCCAGTAC. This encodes CAWSLGGEDTQY. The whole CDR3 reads CAWSLGGEDTQYF.